This record looks at one T cell receptor (beta chain) sequence and its context. Its antigen is unknown. TCRdb's copy holds only in-frame clones and misses some; the assay was immunoSEQ multiplex PCR. The data contain over 100,000 clones, over 80% of them singletons. This record comes from a study of graft-versus-host responses after intestinal transplantation. The overall study: Recipients were all induced with anti-thymocyte globulin, then given tacrolimus and steroids for 2 to 4 years. Study outcomes and limitations: The presence of high graft-versus-host to host-versus-graft clonal ratios in allografts characterized patients with graft-donor T cell macrochimerism. There was an association between peak levels of circulating GvH clones and early post-transplant HvG declines. The recipient marrow held GvH clones, and some of them showed up first in ileum or blood.

CDR3 length: 15 amino acids. Germline-derived CDR1 and CDR2 are MNHNS and SASEGT. The ends lost 2 bases at V and 3 bases at J; junction bases unmatched: 2. This sequence was found in a human donor who received an intestinal transplant. The genes are TRBV6-1 and TRBJ2-2; TRBD2 matches 8 bases. Sequenced here: unstimulated CD4+ T cells sorted from spleen or lymph node cells, sampled before intestinal transplant. The CDR3: CASSERGGYTGELFF. CDR3 coding DNA: TGTGCCAGCAGTGAACGGGGGGGATACACCGGGGAGCTGTTTTTT.